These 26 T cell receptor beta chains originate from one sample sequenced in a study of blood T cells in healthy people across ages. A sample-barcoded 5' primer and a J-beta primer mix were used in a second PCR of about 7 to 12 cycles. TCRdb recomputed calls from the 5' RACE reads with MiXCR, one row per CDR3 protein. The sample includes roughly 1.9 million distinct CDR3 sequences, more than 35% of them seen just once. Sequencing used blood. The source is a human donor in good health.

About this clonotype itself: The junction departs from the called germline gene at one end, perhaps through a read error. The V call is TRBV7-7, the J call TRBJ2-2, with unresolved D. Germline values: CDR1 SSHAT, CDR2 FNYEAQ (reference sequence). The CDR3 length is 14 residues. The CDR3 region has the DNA TGTGCTAGCAGCTTGCAAGCCCACACCGGGGAGCTGTTTTTT. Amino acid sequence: CASSLQAHTGELFF. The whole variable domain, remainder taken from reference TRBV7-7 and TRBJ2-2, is GAGVSQSPRYKVTKRGQDVTLRCDPISSHATLYWYQQALGQGPEFLTYFNYEAQPDKSGLPSDRFSAERPEGSISTLTIQRTEQRDSAMYRCASSLQAHTGELFFGEGSRLTVL.

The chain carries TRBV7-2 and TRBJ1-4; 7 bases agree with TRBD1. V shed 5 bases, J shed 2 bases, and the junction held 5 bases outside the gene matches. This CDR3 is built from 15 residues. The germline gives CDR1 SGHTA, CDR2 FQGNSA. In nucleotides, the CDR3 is TGTGCCAGCAGCGTGAGAGGGGGCACTAATGAAAAACTGTTTTTT. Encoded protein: CASSVRGGTNEKLFF.

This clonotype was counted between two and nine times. For the CDR3, the DNA is TGTGCCAGCAGTATAACAGGGGGCAGGTACGAGCAGTACTTC. It specifies CASSITGGRYEQYF. The V and J genes are TRBV28 and TRBJ2-7; 9 nucleotides agree with TRBD1. Trimming removed 5 bases from V and 4 bases from J; junction bases left unmatched: 6. Germline assignment: CDR1 MDHEN and CDR2 SYDVKM. The CDR3 is 14 amino acids.

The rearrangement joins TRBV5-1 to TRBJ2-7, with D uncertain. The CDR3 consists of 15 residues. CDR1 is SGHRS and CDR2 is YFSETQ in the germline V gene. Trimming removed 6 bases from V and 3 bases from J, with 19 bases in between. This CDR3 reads CASNQGDNRRYEQYF. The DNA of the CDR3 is TGCGCCAGCAACCAAGGCGACAACCGGCGCTACGAGCAGTACTTC.

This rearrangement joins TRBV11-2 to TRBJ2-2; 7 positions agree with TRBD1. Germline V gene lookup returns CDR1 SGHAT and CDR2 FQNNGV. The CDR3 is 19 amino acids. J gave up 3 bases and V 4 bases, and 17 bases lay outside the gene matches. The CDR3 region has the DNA TGTGCCAGCAGCTCACTAATATACCACAGGGGCGGTTACACCGGGGAGCTGTTTTTT. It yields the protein CASSSLIYHRGGYTGELFF.

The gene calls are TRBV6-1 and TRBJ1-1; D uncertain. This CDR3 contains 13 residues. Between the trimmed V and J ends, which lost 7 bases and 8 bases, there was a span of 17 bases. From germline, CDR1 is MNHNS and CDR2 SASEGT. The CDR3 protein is CASTKKEAGEAFF. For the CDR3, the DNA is TGTGCCAGCACCAAAAAGGAAGCAGGAGAAGCTTTCTTT.

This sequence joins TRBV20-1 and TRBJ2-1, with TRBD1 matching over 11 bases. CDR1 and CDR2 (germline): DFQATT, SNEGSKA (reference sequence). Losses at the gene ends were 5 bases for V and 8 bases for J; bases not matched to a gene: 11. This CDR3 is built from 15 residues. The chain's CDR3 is CSAQISGQGDDEQFF. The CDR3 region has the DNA TGCAGTGCTCAGATTTCGGGACAGGGGGATGATGAGCAGTTCTTC.

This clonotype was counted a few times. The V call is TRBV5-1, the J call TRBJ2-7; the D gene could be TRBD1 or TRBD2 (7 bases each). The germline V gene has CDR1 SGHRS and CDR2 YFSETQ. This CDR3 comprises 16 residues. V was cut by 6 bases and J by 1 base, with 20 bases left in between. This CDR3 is CASNGWLQGGSYEQYF. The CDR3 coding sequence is TGCGCCAGCAATGGTTGGCTCCAGGGGGGGTCCTACGAGCAGTACTTC.

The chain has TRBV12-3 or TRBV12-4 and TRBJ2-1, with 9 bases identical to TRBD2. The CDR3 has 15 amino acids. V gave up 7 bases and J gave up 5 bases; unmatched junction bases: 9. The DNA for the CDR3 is TGTGCCAGCACCTCGTATAGCGGGAGCCACAATGAGCAGTTCTTC. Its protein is CASTSYSGSHNEQFF.

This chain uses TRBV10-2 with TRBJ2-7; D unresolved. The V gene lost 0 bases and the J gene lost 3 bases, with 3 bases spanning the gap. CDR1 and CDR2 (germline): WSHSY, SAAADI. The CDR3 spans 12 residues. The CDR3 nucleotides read TGCGCCAGCAGTGAGTCGATCTACGAGCAGTACTTC. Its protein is CASSESIYEQYF.

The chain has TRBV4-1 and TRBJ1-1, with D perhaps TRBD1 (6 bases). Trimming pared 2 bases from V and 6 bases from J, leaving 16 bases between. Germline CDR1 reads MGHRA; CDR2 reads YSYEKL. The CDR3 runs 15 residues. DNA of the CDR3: TGCGCCAGCAGCCAAAGTTTACAGGGTTACCCTGAAGCTTTCTTT. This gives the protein CASSQSLQGYPEAFF.

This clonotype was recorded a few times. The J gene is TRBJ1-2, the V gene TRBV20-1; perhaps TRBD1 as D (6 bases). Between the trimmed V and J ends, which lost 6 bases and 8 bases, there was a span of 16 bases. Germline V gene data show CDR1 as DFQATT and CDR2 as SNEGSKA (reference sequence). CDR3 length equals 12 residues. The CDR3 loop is CSATVGGSGYTF. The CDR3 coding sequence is TGCAGTGCCACGGTGGGGGGCAGCGGCTACACCTTC.

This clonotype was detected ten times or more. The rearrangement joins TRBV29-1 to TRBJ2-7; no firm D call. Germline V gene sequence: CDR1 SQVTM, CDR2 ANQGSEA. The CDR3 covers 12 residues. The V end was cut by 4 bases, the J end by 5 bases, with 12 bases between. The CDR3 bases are TGCAGCGTTGTTGAAGGGATCCACGAGCAGTACTTC. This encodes CSVVEGIHEQYF.

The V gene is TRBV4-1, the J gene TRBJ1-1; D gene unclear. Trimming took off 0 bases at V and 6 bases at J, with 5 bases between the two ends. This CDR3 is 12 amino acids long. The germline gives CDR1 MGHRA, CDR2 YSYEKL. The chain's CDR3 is CASSQDGPEAFF. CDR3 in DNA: TGCGCCAGCAGCCAAGATGGTCCTGAAGCTTTCTTT.

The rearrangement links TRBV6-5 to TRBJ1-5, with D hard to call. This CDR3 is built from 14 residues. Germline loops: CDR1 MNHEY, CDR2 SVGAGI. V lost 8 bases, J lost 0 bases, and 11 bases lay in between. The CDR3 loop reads CASRVSYSNQPQHF. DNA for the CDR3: TGTGCCAGCCGGGTCAGTTATAGCAATCAGCCCCAGCATTTT.

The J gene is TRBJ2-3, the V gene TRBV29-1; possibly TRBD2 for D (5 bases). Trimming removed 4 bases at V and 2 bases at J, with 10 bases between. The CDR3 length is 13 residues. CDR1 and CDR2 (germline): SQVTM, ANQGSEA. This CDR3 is CSVAGINTDTQYF. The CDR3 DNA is TGCAGCGTTGCCGGGATTAACACAGATACGCAGTATTTT.

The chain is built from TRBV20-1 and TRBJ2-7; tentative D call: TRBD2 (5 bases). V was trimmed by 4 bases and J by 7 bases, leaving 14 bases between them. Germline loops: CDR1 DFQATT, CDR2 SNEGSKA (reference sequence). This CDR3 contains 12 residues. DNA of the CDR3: TGCAGTGCTAAAACCTTCGGGGTTGAGCAGTACTTC. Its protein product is CSAKTFGVEQYF.

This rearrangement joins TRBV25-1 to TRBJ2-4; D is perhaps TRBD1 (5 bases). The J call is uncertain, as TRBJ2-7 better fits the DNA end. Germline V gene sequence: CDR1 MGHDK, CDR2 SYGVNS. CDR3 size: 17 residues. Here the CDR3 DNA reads TGTGCCAGCAGTGAATTCTTTTTCGGACAAGGAGCCTACGAGCAGTACTTC. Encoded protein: CASSEFFFGQGAYEQYF.

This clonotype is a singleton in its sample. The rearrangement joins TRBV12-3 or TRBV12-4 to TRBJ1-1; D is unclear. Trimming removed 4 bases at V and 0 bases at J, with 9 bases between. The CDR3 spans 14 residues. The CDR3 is CASSSGILNTEAFF. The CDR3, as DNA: TGTGCCAGCAGTTCGGGGATTCTGAACACTGAAGCTTTCTTT.

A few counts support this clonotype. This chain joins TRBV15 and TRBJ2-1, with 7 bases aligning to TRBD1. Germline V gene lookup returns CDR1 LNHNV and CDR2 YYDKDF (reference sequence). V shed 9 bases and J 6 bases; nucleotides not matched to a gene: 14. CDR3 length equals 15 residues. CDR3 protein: CATNLGDSATNEQFF. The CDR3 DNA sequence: TGTGCCACTAACCTGGGGGACAGCGCCACCAATGAGCAGTTCTTC. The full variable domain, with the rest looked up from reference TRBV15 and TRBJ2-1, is DAMVIQNPRYQVTQFGKPVTLSCSQTLNHNVMYWYQQKSSQAPKLLFHYYDKDFNNEADTPDNFQSRRPNTSFCFLDIRSPGLGDTAMYLCATNLGDSATNEQFFGPGTRLTVL.

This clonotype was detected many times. CDR3 bases: TGTGCCACCAGCAGAGTAGCGGGGGCCACTACGAGCACAGATACGCAGTATTTT. It specifies CATSRVAGATTSTDTQYF. This rearrangement joins TRBV15 to TRBJ2-3, with 9 bases matching TRBD2. The junction had 8 bases not matched to a gene; V was cut back by 1 base and J by 0 bases. The germline V gene encodes CDR1 LNHNV and CDR2 YYDKDF (reference sequence). This CDR3 region has 18 residues. Based on the CDR3 plus reference TRBV15 and TRBJ2-3, the full variable domain is DAMVIQNPRYQVTQFGKPVTLSCSQTLNHNVMYWYQQKSSQAPKLLFHYYDKDFNNEADTPDNFQSRRPNTSFCFLDIRSPGLGDTAMYLCATSRVAGATTSTDTQYFGPGTRLTVL.

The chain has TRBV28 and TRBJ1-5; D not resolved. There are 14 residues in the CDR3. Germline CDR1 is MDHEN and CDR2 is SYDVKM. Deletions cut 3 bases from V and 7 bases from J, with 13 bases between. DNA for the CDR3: TGTGCCAGCAGTTTGCGGCAGGTTAACCAGCCCCAGCATTTT. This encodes CASSLRQVNQPQHF.

CDR3 nucleotide sequence: TGCGCCAGCAGCCAAACTCCCCTATTGAGAGTCACCTCAACTAATGAAAAACTGTTTTTT. This translates into CASSQTPLLRVTSTNEKLFF. The chain uses TRBV4-3 and TRBJ1-4; D is ambiguous. CDR3 length equals 20 residues. V was cut by 2 bases and J by 0 bases, with 22 bases left in between. The germline V gene encodes CDR1 LGHNA and CDR2 YSLEER.

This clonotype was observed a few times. In nucleotides, the CDR3 is TGCAGTGCTAGACGGACAGGCTTAAATGAAAAACTGTTTTTT. Translation: CSARRTGLNEKLFF. V and J are TRBV20-1 and TRBJ1-4; TRBD1 aligns across 7 bases. Trimming took 2 bases from V and 5 from J; bases not matched to a gene: 5. This CDR3 has 14 residues. Germline-derived CDR1 and CDR2 are DFQATT and SNEGSKA (reference sequence).

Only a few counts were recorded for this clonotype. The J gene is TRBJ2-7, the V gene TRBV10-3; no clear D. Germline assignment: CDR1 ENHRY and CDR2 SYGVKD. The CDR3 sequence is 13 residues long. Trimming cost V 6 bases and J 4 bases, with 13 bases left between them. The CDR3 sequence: CAISPPSIYEQYF. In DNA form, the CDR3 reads TGTGCCATCAGCCCTCCCTCGATTTACGAGCAGTACTTC.

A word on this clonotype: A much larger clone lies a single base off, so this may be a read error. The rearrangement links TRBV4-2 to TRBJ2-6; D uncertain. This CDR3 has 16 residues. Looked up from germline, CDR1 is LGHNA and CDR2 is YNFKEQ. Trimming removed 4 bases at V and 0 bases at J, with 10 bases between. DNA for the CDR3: TGTGCCAGCAGCCCTCAGACGGACTCTGGGGCCAACGTCCTGACTTTC. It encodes CASSPQTDSGANVLTF.